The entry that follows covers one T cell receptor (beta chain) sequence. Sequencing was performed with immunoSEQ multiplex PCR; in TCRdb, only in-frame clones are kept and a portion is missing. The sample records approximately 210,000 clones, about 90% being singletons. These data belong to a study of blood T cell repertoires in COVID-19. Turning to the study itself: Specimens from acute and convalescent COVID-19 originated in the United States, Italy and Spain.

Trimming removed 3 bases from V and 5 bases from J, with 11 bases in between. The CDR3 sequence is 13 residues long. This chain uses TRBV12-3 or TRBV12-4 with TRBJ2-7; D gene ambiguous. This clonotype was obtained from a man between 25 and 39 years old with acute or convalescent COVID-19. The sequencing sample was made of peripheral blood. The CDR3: CASSFYLRNEQYF. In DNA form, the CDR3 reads TGTGCCAGCAGTTTTTATCTGCGGAACGAGCAGTACTTC.